Sequencing of this T cell receptor (beta chain) was carried out in a study of shared clonotypes between healthy human individuals. The assay was immunoSEQ multiplex PCR, and TCRdb's table has in-frame clones only and misses some. This table has 2 million to 2.5 million clones, 93% appearing once. Terminally differentiated effector memory CD45RA+ cells were excluded from the naive CD8 cells, which were CD45RO-negative and positively selected for CCR7. With respect to this clone: Other DNA sequences in this specimen translate into the identical CDR3.

The sequenced sample was naive CD8+ T cells from PBMCs. The origin of this receptor is a man younger than 35 in good health. Some clones in this sample may be carry-over from other donors' samples.

CDR3 nucleotides: TGTGCCAGCAGCGTCGGGCCACCCTACAATGAGCAGTTCTTC. Translating it yields CASSVGPPYNEQFF. V is TRBV9 and J is TRBJ2-1; the D is unclear. Per the germline V gene, CDR1 is SGDLS and CDR2 is YYNGEE. This CDR3 is 14 amino acids long. V dropped 2 bases and J dropped 2 bases, with 8 bases sitting between them.